The source of this T cell receptor (beta chain) is a study of blood T cell repertoires in COVID-19. Study background: The cDNA or gDNA used as material had been derived from T cells, B-cell-depleted T cells, or PBMCs.

The CDR3 sequence is 16 residues long. Trimming stripped 10 bases from V and 0 bases from J, with 23 bases between. The germline V gene encodes CDR1 SGDLS and CDR2 YYNGEE. Libraries were prepared by immunoSEQ multiplex PCR; TCRdb keeps only in-frame clonotypes and omits some of them. The table lists 60,000 to 85,000 clones, 89% of them singletons. The source is a woman in her 50s with active COVID-19. The chain links TRBV9 to TRBJ2-7; D possibly corresponds to TRBD2 (7 bases). The sequenced material came from peripheral blood. CDR3 region: CARRARGEGGSYEQYF. The CDR3 nucleotides read TGTGCCCGCCGCGCCCGGGGGGAGGGGGGCTCCTACGAGCAGTACTTC.